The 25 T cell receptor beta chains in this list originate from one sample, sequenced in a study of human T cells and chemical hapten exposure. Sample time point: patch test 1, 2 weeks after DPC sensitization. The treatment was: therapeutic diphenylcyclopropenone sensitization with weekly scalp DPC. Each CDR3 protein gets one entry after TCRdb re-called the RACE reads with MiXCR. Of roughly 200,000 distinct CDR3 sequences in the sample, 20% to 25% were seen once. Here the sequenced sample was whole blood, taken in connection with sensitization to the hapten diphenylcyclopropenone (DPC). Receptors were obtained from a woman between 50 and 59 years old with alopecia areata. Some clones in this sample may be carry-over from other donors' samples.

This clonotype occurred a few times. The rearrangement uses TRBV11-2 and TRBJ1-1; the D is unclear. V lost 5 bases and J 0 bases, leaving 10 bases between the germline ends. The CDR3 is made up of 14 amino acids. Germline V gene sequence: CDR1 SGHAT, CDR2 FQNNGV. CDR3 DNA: TGTGCCAGCAGCATCCCCCCAGTGAACACTGAAGCTTTCTTT. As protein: CASSIPPVNTEAFF.

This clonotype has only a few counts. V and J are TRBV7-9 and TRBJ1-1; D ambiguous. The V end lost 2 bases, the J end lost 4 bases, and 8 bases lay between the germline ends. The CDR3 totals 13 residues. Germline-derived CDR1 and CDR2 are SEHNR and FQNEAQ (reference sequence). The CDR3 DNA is TGTGCCAGCAGCTTACAGGTTGGCACTGAAGCTTTCTTT. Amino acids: CASSLQVGTEAFF.

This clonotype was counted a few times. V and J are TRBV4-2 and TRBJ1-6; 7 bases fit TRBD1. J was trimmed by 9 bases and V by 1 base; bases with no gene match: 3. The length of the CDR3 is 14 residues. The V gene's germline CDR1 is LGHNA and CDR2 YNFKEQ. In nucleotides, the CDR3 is TGTGCCAGCAGCCAAGGGACAGGTTTTTCACCCCTCCACTTT. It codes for CASSQGTGFSPLHF.

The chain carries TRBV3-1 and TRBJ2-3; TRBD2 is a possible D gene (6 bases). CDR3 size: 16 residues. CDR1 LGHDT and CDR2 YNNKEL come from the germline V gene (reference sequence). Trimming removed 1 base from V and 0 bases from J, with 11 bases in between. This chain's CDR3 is CASSQVPGTSTDTQYF. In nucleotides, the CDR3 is TGTGCCAGCAGCCAAGTCCCCGGGACTAGCACAGATACGCAGTATTTT.

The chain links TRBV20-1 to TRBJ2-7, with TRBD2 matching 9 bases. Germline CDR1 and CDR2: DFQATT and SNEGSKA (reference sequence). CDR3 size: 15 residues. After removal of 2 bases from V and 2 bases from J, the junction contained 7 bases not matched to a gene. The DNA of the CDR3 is TGCAGTGCTAGAACCCTTAGCGGGGGCCCCTACGAGCAGTACTTC. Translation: CSARTLSGGPYEQYF.

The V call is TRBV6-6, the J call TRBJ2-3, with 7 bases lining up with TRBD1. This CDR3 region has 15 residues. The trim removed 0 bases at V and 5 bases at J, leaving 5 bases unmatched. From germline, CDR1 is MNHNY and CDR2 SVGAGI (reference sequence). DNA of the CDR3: TGTGCCAGCAGTTACTCGACAGGGAGAGGAGATACGCAGTATTTT. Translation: CASSYSTGRGDTQYF.

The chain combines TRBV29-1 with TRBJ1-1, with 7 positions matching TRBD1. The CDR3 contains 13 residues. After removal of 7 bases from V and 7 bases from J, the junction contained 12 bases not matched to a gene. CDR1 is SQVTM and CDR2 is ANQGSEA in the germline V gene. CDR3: CSATRTGEGEAFF. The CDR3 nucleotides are TGCAGCGCGACAAGAACAGGGGAGGGTGAAGCTTTCTTT.

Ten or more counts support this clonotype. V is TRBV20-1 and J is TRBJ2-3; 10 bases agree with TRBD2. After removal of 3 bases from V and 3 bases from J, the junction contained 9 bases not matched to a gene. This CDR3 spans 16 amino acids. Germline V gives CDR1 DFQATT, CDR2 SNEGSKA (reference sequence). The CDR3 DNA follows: TGCAGTGCTAGTCCTCAACCGGGACTAGCGACAGATACGCAGTATTTT. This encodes CSASPQPGLATDTQYF.

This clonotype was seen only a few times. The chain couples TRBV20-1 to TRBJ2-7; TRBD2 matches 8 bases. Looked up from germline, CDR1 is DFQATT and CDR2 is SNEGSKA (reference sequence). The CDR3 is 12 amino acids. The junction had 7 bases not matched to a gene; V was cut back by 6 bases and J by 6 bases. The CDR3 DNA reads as TGCAGTGCAAGTCGGGAGGGCCCCGAGCAGTACTTC. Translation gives CSASREGPEQYF.

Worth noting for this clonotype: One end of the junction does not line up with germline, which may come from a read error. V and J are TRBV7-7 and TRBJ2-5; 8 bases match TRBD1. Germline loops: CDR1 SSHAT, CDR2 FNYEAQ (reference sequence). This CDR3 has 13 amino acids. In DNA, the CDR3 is TGTGCTAGCAGCATGGACAGGGAAGAGACCCAGTACTTC. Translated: CASSMDREETQYF.

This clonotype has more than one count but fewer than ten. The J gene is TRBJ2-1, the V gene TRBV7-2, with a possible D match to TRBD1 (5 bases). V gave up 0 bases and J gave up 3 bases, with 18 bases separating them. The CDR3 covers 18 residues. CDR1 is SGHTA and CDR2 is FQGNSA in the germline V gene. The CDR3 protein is CASSLAFSGSIFYNEQFF. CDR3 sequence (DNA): TGTGCCAGCAGCTTAGCGTTTTCAGGGTCGATTTTCTACAATGAGCAGTTCTTC.

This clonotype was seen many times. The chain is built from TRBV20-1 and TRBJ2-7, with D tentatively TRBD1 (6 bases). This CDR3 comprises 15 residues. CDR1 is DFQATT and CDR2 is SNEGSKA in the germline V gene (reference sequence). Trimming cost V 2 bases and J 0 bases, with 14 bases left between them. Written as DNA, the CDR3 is TGCAGTGCTAGAAAGGACAGACCGTCCTCCTACGAGCAGTACTTC. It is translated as CSARKDRPSSYEQYF.

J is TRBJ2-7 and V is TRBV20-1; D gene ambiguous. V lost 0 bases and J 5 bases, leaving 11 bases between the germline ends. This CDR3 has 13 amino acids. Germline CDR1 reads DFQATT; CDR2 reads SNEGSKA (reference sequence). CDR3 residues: CSARDPGFHEQYF. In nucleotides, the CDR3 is TGCAGTGCTAGAGATCCGGGTTTCCACGAGCAGTACTTC.

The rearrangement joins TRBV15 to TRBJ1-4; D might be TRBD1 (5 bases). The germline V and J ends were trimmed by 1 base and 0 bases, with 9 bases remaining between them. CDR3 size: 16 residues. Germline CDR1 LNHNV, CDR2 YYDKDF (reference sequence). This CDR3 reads CATSRGQLATNEKLFF. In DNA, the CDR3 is TGTGCCACCAGCAGAGGACAGCTTGCAACTAATGAAAAACTGTTTTTT. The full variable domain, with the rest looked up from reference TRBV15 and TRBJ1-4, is DAMVIQNPRYQVTQFGKPVTLSCSQTLNHNVMYWYQQKSSQAPKLLFHYYDKDFNNEADTPDNFQSRRPNTSFCFLDIRSPGLGDTAMYLCATSRGQLATNEKLFFGSGTQLSVL.

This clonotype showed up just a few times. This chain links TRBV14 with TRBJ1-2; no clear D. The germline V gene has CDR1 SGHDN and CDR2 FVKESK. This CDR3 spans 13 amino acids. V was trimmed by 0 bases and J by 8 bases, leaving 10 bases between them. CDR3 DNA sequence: TGTGCCAGCAGCCAAGATTGGGTAGGCGGCTACACCTTC. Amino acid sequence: CASSQDWVGGYTF.

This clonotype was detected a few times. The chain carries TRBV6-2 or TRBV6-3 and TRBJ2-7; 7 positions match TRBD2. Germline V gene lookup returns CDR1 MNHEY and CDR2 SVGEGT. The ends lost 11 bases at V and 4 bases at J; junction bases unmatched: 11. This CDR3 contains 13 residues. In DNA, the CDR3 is TGTGCCGGCAACAGCGGGACTTATTACGAGCAGTACTTC. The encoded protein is CAGNSGTYYEQYF.

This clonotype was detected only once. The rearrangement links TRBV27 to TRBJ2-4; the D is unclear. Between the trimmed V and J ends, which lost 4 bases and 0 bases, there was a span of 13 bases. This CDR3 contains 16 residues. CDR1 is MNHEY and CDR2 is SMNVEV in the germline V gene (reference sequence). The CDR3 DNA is TGTGCCAGCAGTTCTCTGGGTCTAGGAGCCAAAAACATTCAGTACTTC. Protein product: CASSSLGLGAKNIQYF.

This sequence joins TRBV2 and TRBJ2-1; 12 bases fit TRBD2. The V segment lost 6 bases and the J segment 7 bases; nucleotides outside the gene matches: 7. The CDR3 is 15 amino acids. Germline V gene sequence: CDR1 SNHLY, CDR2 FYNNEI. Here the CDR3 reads CASSIPSGRANEQFF. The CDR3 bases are TGTGCCAGCAGCATACCTAGCGGGAGGGCGAATGAGCAGTTCTTC.

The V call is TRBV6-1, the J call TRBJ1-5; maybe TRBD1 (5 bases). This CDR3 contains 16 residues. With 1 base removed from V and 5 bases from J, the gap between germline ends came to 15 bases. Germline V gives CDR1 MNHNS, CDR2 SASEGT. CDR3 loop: CASSEGTGTGDQPQHF. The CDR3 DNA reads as TGTGCCAGCAGTGAAGGAACCGGGACGGGGGATCAGCCCCAGCATTTT.

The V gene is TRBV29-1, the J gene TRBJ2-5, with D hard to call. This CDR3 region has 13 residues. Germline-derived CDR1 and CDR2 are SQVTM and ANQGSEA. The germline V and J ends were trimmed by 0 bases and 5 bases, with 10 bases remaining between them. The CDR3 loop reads CSVEDLAGETQYF. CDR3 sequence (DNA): TGCAGCGTTGAAGATCTTGCTGGGGAGACCCAGTACTTC.

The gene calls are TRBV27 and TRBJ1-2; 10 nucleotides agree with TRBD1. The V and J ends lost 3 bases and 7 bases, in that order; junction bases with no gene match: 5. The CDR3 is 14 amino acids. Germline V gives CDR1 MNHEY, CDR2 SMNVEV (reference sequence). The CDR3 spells CASSLGTGVGGYTF. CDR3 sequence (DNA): TGTGCCAGCAGTTTGGGGACAGGGGTTGGTGGCTACACCTTC.

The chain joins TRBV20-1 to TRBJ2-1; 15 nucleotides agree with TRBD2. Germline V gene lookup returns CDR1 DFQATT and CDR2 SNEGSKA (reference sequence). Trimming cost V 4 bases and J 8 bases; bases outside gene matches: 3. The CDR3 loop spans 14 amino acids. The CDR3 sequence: CSATRTSGRDEQFF. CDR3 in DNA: TGCAGTGCTACAAGGACTAGCGGGAGGGATGAGCAGTTCTTC.

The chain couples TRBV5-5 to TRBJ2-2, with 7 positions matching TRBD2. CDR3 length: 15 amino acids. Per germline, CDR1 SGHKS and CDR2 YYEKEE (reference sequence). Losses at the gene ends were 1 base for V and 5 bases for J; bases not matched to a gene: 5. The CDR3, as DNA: TGTGCCAGCAGCTTGCTTGCGGGAGTTACCGGGGAGCTGTTTTTT. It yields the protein CASSLLAGVTGELFF.

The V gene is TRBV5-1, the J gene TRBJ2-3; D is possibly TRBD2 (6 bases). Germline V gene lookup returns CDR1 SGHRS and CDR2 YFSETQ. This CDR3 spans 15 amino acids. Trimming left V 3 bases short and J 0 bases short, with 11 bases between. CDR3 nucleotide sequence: TGCGCCAGCAGCTCTAGCGTGTCTAGCACAGATACGCAGTATTTT. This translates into CASSSSVSSTDTQYF.

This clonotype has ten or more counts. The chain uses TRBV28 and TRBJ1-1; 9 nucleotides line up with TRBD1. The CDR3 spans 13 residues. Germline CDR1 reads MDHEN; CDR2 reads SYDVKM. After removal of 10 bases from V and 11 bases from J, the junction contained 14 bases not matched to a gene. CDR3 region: CATLLRDRESAFF. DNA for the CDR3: TGTGCCACCCTTCTCCGGGACAGGGAATCGGCTTTCTTT. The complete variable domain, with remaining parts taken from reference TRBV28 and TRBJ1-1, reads DVKVTQSSRYLVKRTGEKVFLECVQDMDHENMFWYRQDPGLGLRLIYFSYDVKMKEKGDIPEGYSVSREKKERFSLILESASTNQTSMYLCATLLRDRESAFFGQGTRLTVV.